Sequencing of this T cell receptor (beta chain) was carried out in a study of T cells after yellow fever vaccination (dated by TCRdb to the late 2010s). Looking at the study overall: The SMART-Seq v4 Ultra Low Input RNA kit was used to prepare libraries from fractions with low cell numbers. Bulk TCR alpha and beta repertoires were sequenced longitudinally to track T-cell clones before and after primary and booster YFV17D yellow fever vaccination. The cohort comprised two healthy male donors, one aged 18 to 30 and one aged 30 to 40 years. Blood was collected at multiple timepoints before and after primary and secondary immunization, and bulk PBMC replicates and cell subsets were isolated. General conclusions and limits of the study: The secondary T-cell response was weaker than the primary response but faster, peaking on day 5 instead of day 15. Computational filtering was needed because FACS-sorted repertoires could contain abundant contaminating clonotypes from the bulk population. The study included only a couple of donors, which limits how far the findings can be generalized. A small share of clonotypes was detected in both CD4 and CD8 compartments, with the overlap likely arising from convergent recombination. After the booster, most of the clones that had expanded following primary vaccination were detected again (almost 98% of CD4 and 80% to 90% of CD8), which suggests that memory was broadly maintained.

This clonotype has just a few counts. The antigen it binds to is not known. No clone much larger than this one lies a single base away; base qualities are absent. The cysteine opens and the phenylalanine closes a CDR3 of 15 amino acids. The DNA shown is the 45-base CDR3, in frame from base 1. V gives up 4 bases and J gives up 0 bases, and the segment between their germline ends measures 13 bases. CDR1 and CDR2 (LNHNV, YYDKDF) derive from the germline V gene (reference sequence). This sample's treatment or condition label indicates: live attenuated yellow fever vaccine strain. At every blood-draw timepoint, two biological replicates of bulk PBMCs were collected. A standard Ficoll-Paque protocol was used to isolate PBMCs from peripheral blood. TriZol was used to extract RNA from bulk PBMCs, from CD4 and CD8 fractions, and from dextramer-positive and dextramer-negative fractions. TCR cDNA was synthesized by 5'RACE template switching, which introduced a universal primer site and unique molecular identifiers. cDNA synthesis was primed from both the TCR alpha and TCR beta constant segments. Library amplification involved two PCR steps, and the second step added sample barcodes and sequencing adapters. Sequencing of libraries was done on Illumina HiSeq 2500 (2x100 bp) or NovaSeq (2x150 bp). The original methods were these. MIGEC handled demultiplexing of reads and collapsing into UMI consensus sequences, while MiXCR performed V(D)J alignment. Vaccine-responding clonotypes were defined with edgeR using replicate PBMC samples, requiring FDR below 0.01 and a log2 fold change above 5 up to day 15. Bulk clonotypes were assigned CD4 or CD8 identity according to which sequenced CD4 or CD8 repertoire held them at higher abundance. TCRdb's own reprocessing of the public reads used fastp at Q25 and MiXCR and kept productive beta chains. Every distinct CDR3 protein forms one entry, paired with its most common genes and DNA. What appears here as the V and J calls and clone size reflects TCRdb's work, not the paper's. The sample profile shows 450,000 to 550,000 distinct CDR3 sequences; 15% to 20% of them were found once. Of the sample, more than 13% falls within the top ten clones.

Here the sequenced sample was PBMCs, taken 15 days after the yellow fever booster vaccination. The sequence derives from a man aged 30 to 45 who received the YFV17D yellow fever vaccine. The chain is assembled from TRBV15 and TRBJ2-7, with TRBD1 perhaps the D gene, on 6 matching bases. Read as DNA, the sequence is TGTGCCACCAGCACAACAAGGGACACCTCCTACGAGCAGTACTTC. Translation gives CATSTTRDTSYEQYF. The variable domain in full, with residues beyond the CDR3 obtained from the reference TRBV15 and TRBJ2-7 genes, is DAMVIQNPRYQVTQFGKPVTLSCSQTLNHNVMYWYQQKSSQAPKLLFHYYDKDFNNEADTPDNFQSRRPNTSFCFLDIRSPGLGDTAMYLCATSTTRDTSYEQYFGPGTRLTVT.